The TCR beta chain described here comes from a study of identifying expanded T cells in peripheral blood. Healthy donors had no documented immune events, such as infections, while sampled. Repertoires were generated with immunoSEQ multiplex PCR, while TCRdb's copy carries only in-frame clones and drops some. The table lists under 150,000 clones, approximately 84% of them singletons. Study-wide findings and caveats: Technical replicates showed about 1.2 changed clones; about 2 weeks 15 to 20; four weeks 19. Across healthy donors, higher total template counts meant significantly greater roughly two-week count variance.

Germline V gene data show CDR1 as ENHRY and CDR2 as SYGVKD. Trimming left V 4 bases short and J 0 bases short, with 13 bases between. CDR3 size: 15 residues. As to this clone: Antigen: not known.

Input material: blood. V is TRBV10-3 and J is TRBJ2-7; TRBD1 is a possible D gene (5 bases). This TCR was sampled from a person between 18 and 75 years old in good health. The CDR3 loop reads CAISGSRGTSYEQYF. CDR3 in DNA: TGTGCCATCAGTGGGTCTAGGGGCACCTCCTACGAGCAGTACTTC.